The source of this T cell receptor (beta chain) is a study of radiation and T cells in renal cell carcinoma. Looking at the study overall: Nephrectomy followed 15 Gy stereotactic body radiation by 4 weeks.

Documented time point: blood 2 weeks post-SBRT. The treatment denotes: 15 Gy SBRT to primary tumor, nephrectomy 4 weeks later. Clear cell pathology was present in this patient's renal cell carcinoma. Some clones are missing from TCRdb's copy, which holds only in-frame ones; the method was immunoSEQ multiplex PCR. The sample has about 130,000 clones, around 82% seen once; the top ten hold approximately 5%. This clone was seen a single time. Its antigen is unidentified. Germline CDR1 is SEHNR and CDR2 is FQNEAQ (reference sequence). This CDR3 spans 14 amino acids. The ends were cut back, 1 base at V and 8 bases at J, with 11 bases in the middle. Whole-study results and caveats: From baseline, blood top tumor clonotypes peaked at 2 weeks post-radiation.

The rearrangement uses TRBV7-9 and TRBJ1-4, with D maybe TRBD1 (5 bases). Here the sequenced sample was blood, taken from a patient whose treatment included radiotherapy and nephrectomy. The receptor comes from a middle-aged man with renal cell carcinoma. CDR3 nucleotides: TGTGCCAGCAGCTTAGGAGGGGTTACCGAAAAACTGTTTTTT. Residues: CASSLGGVTEKLFF. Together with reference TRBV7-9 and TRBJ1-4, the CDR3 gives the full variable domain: DTGVSQNPRHKITKRGQNVTFRCDPISEHNRLYWYRQTLGQGPEFLTYFQNEAQLEKSRLLSDRFSAERPKGSFSTLEIQRTEQGDSAMYLCASSLGGVTEKLFFGSGTQLSVL.